The entry below describes one TCR beta chain. Using immunoSEQ multiplex PCR, the repertoire was profiled, and TCRdb retains in-frame clones only, with some absent. This table has over 300,000 clones, 70% to 90% appearing once. This record comes from a study of blood T cell repertoires in COVID-19. Background on the study: Specimens from acute and convalescent COVID-19 originated in the United States, Italy and Spain. T cells, B-cell-depleted T cells, or PBMCs supplied cDNA or gDNA.

Trimming took 2 bases from V and 1 from J, leaving 6 bases between them. This CDR3 spans 13 amino acids. The germline V gene encodes CDR1 SQVTM and CDR2 ANQGSEA. The TCR comes from a man in his forties or fifties with acute or convalescent COVID-19. Sample: peripheral blood. V is TRBV29-1 and J is TRBJ1-5; D unclear. CDR3 in DNA: TGCAGCGTTGAAATCGGGAGCAATCAGCCCCAGCATTTT. Protein sequence: CSVEIGSNQPQHF. Full variable domain (outside the CDR3, taken from reference TRBV29-1 and TRBJ1-5): SAVISQKPSRDICQRGTSLTIQCQVDSQVTMMFWYRQQPGQSLTLIATANQGSEATYESGFVIDKFPISRPNLTFSTLTVSNMSPEDSSIYLCSVEIGSNQPQHFGDGTRLSIL.